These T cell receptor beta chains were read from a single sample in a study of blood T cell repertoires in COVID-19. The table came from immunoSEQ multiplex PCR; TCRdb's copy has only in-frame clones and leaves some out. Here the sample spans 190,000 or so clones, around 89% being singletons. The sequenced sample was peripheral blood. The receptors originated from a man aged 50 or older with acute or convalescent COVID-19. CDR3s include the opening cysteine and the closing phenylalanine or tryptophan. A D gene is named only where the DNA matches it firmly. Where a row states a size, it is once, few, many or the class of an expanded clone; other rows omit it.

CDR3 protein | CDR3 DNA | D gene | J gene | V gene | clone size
CASSLSWRVGEQYF | TGTGCCAGCAGTTTATCGTGGAGGGTAGGCGAGCAGTACTTC | NA | TRBJ2-7 | TRBV27 | NA
CASRTLRDEKLFF | TGTGCCAGCAGAACGTTGAGGGATGAAAAACTGTTTTTT | NA | TRBJ1-4 | TRBV6-5 | NA
CASSTRDRGYDTQYF | TGTGCCAGCAGCACCCGGGACAGGGGGTATGATACGCAGTATTTT | TRBD1 | TRBJ2-3 | TRBV9 | NA
CASSVEGTGVSGNTIYF | TGTGCCAGCAGCGTAGAGGGGACAGGCGTCTCTGGAAACACCATATATTTT | TRBD1 | TRBJ1-3 | TRBV9 | once
CASSVGRDREPLFYNEQFF | TGTGCCAGCAGCGTAGGAAGGGACAGGGAGCCCCTCTTTTACAATGAGCAGTTCTTC | TRBD1 | TRBJ2-1 | TRBV9 | NA
CASSTLAGVGEQYF | TGTGCCAGCAGCACCTTAGCGGGAGTTGGCGAGCAGTACTTC | TRBD2 | TRBJ2-7 | TRBV11-1 | NA
CASGFHGTQNNEQFF | TGTGCCAGCGGCTTCCACGGGACACAAAACAATGAGCAGTTCTTC | NA | TRBJ2-1 | TRBV27 | NA
CSVEDQGGGELFF | TGCAGCGTTGAAGATCAGGGCGGCGGGGAGCTGTTTTTT | NA | TRBJ2-2 | TRBV29-1 | NA
CASSPPRTGAGNQPQHF | TGTGCCAGCAGTCCCCCCCGGACAGGGGCAGGCAATCAGCCCCAGCATTTT | TRBD1 | TRBJ1-5 | TRBV28 | few
CASSAYQLSNTEAFF | TGTGCCAGTAGTGCTTACCAACTTTCGAACACTGAAGCTTTCTTT | NA | TRBJ1-1 | TRBV19 | NA
CASSLVGSDEQFF | TGTGCCAGCAGCTTGGTGGGGAGCGATGAGCAGTTCTTC | NA | TRBJ2-1 | TRBV5-4 | once
CASSKGQGQGQPQHF | TGTGCCAGTAGTAAAGGACAGGGGCAGGGACAGCCCCAGCATTTT | TRBD1 | TRBJ1-5 | TRBV19 | NA
CASSQDGAGAPAYNSPLHF | TGTGCCAGCAGCCAAGATGGGGCAGGGGCCCCGGCCTATAATTCACCCCTCCACTTT | NA | TRBJ1-6 | TRBV4-2 | few
CASSTVGNTIYF | TGTGCCAGCAGCACTGTTGGAAACACCATATATTTT | NA | TRBJ1-3 | TRBV6-5 | NA
CASSDRTGVTGELFF | TGTGCCAGCAGCGACCGGACTGGGGTCACCGGGGAGCTGTTTTTT | NA | TRBJ2-2 | TRBV5-4 | NA
CASKGQVGRETQYF | TGTGCCAGTAAAGGACAGGTAGGACGAGAGACCCAGTACTTC | TRBD1 | TRBJ2-5 | TRBV19 | NA
CASSGDRVAFF | TGTGCCAGCAGCGGTGACAGGGTAGCTTTCTTT | TRBD1 | TRBJ1-1 | TRBV2 | NA
CAISESGTGNTDTQYF | TGTGCCATCAGTGAGTCTGGGACAGGGAACACAGATACGCAGTATTTT | TRBD1 | TRBJ2-3 | TRBV10-3 | NA
CASSAGGKYNEQFF | TGTGCCAGCAGCGCCGGGGGGAAGTACAATGAGCAGTTCTTC | TRBD2 | TRBJ2-1 | TRBV7-3 | NA
CASSLSSLGNEQFF | TGTGCCAGCAGTTTATCGAGCCTTGGCAATGAGCAGTTCTTC | NA | TRBJ2-1 | TRBV27 | NA
CASRRPERGTEAFF | TGTGCCAGCAGGCGCCCGGAACGGGGCACTGAAGCTTTCTTT | NA | TRBJ1-1 | TRBV27 | NA
CASSGQGAGEKLFF | TGTGCCAGCAGCGGACAGGGGGCGGGTGAAAAACTGTTTTTT | TRBD1 | TRBJ1-4 | TRBV5-4 | NA
CASRRGPTSQPQHF | TGCGCCAGCAGGCGGGGGCCCACAAGCCAGCCCCAGCATTTT | NA | TRBJ1-5 | TRBV10-2 | NA
CASSIRGLHQPQHF | TGTGCCAGCAGCATCAGGGGCCTCCATCAGCCCCAGCATTTT | NA | TRBJ1-5 | TRBV7-8 | NA
CASSYSTGPTTDTQYF | TGTGCCAGCAGTTACTCCACAGGCCCAACCACAGATACGCAGTATTTT | NA | TRBJ2-3 | TRBV6-5 | NA
CASSEQGFQPQHF | TGTGCCAGCAGTGAACAGGGGTTTCAGCCCCAGCATTTT | NA | TRBJ1-5 | TRBV2 | NA
CASSPPEGRDTGELFF | TGTGCCAGCTCACCACCGGAGGGACGTGACACCGGGGAGCTGTTTTTT | NA | TRBJ2-2 | TRBV18 | NA
CASSLRGSLSTEAFF | TGTGCCAGCAGCTTAAGGGGGAGTTTAAGCACTGAAGCTTTCTTT | NA | TRBJ1-1 | TRBV7-9 | NA
CASRRGQGEGDTQYF | TGTGCCAGCAGACGGGGACAGGGTGAGGGGGATACGCAGTATTTT | TRBD1 | TRBJ2-3 | TRBV28 | once
CASSFSLGQGADTQYF | TGCGCCAGCAGCTTCAGCCTTGGGCAGGGTGCAGATACGCAGTATTTT | NA | TRBJ2-3 | TRBV5-1 | once
CAWSVGQGRSGANVLTF | TGTGCCTGGAGTGTAGGGCAGGGGAGATCTGGGGCCAACGTCCTGACTTTC | NA | TRBJ2-6 | TRBV30 | NA
CASSIWDRANQPQHF | TGTGCCAGTAGTATATGGGACAGGGCCAATCAGCCCCAGCATTTT | TRBD1 | TRBJ1-5 | TRBV19 | NA
CASSLVVQNGYTF | TGTGCCAGCAGTTTAGTTGTACAGAATGGCTACACCTTC | NA | TRBJ1-2 | TRBV28 | NA
CASSFITGVTEAFF | TGTGCCAGCAGCTTTATTACAGGGGTTACTGAAGCTTTCTTT | TRBD1 | TRBJ1-1 | TRBV11-1 | NA
CASTLTGGYTEAFF | TGCGCCAGCACCCTGACAGGGGGCTACACTGAAGCTTTCTTT | TRBD1 | TRBJ1-1 | TRBV5-1 | NA
CASSTQGNQPQHF | TGTGCCAGTAGTACCCAGGGCAATCAGCCCCAGCATTTT | NA | TRBJ1-5 | TRBV19 | NA
CASSESGGLRDEQFF | TGTGCCAGCAGTGAGAGCGGGGGGCTCCGAGATGAGCAGTTCTTC | TRBD2 | TRBJ2-1 | TRBV25-1 | NA
CASSHGLAAYNEQFF | TGTGCCAGCAGCCACGGACTAGCCGCCTACAATGAGCAGTTCTTC | TRBD2 | TRBJ2-1 | TRBV9 | NA
CASSSRSGRGNTIYF | TGCGCCAGCAGCTCCCGATCAGGGCGAGGAAACACCATATATTTT | NA | TRBJ1-3 | TRBV5-1 | NA
CATLERWPALGYTF | TGTGCCACCTTGGAGAGGTGGCCAGCCCTCGGCTACACCTTC | NA | TRBJ1-2 | TRBV27 | NA
CASSQDWSTASGAETQYF | TGCGCCAGCAGCCAAGATTGGTCTACGGCTAGCGGGGCGGAGACCCAGTACTTC | TRBD2 | TRBJ2-5 | TRBV4-3 | NA
CASRTGGVRNEKLFF | TGTGCCAGCAGAACAGGGGGCGTGCGGAATGAAAAACTGTTTTTT | TRBD1 | TRBJ1-4 | TRBV28 | NA
CASSLGQGATF | TGTGCCAGCAGCTTGGGTCAGGGGGCCACCTTC | TRBD1 | TRBJ1-2 | TRBV7-9 | NA
CASSLGGTENEKLFF | TGTGCCAGCAGCTTAGGTGGGACAGAGAATGAAAAACTGTTTTTT | TRBD1 | TRBJ1-4 | TRBV7-2 | NA
CASRTDRRTTEAFF | TGTGCCAGCAGAACGGACAGACGGACCACTGAAGCTTTCTTT | NA | TRBJ1-1 | TRBV6-5 | NA